This T cell receptor beta chain was obtained from a study of PD-1 blockade in classical Hodgkin lymphoma. Points from the study as a whole: A reduction in baseline TCR diversity was reportedly seen in newly diagnosed patients relative to healthy donors.

The time point denotes: cycle 4 day 1 (C4D1), after around six weeks of nivolumab. After autologous stem cell transplantation all patients relapsed, and prior brentuximab vedotin exposure differed between cohorts. Regarding this clone: The antigen remains unidentified.

This table comes from immunoSEQ multiplex PCR, and its TCRdb copy is limited to in-frame clones, with some not included. The data show roughly 52,000 clones, around nine tenths seen once. The CDR3 sequence is 14 residues long. The ends were cut back, 6 bases at V and 4 bases at J, with 15 bases in the middle. Germline CDR1 is MNHEY and CDR2 is SVGAGI. This clonotype originated in a human donor with classical Hodgkin lymphoma. Source: peripheral blood mononuclear cells (PBMCs), taken before the fourth cycle of nivolumab. This chain links TRBV6-5 with TRBJ1-2; D might be TRBD1 (6 bases). The CDR3 sequence: CASREDRPPYGYTF. The CDR3 DNA follows: TGTGCCAGCAGAGAAGACAGGCCTCCCTATGGCTACACCTTC.